A selection of T cell receptor beta chains follows, all from one sample in a study of T cells in Graves' hyperthyroidism and ophthalmopathy. TCRdb fed the multiplex PCR reads into MiXCR, producing one record per CDR3 protein. Seen here are around 610,000 distinct CDR3 sequences, about 15% observed once, and the top ten hold roughly 4.3%. Sequencing was done on a sample of blood. Receptor source: a woman between 40 and 55 years old with Graves' ophthalmopathy. Both conserved end residues are part of each CDR3. A D gene is named only where the DNA matches it firmly. A clone size is listed for some rows: how often the clone was seen (once, few, many), or a class if it is expanded.

v_gene: TRBV11-2; abundance: NA; d_gene: NA; j_gene: TRBJ2-3; len: 15; CDR3nt: TGTGCCAGCAGCTTAGATGGCAGCTACACAGATACGCAGTATTTT; CDR3aa: CASSLDGSYTDTQYF
v_gene: TRBV20-1; abundance: many; d_gene: NA; j_gene: TRBJ1-1; len: 13; CDR3nt: TGCAGTGCTTCCCCTACAGGAAACACTGAAGCTTTCTTT; CDR3aa: CSASPTGNTEAFF
v_gene: TRBV28; abundance: few; d_gene: NA; j_gene: TRBJ2-7; len: 14; CDR3nt: TGTGCCAGCAGTGCCCGACATCTACCCTACGAGCAGTACTTC; CDR3aa: CASSARHLPYEQYF
v_gene: TRBV7-9; abundance: NA; d_gene: TRBD2; j_gene: TRBJ2-5; len: 14; CDR3nt: TGTGCCAGCAGCTTAGCGGACGGGAGGGAGACCCAGTACTTC; CDR3aa: CASSLADGRETQYF
v_gene: TRBV28; abundance: many; d_gene: TRBD1; j_gene: TRBJ1-2; len: 20; CDR3nt: TGTGCCAGCAGTTTCCCATTGGGACAGGGGGCGCGTGGATGGGGCTATGGCTACACCTTC; CDR3aa: CASSFPLGQGARGWGYGYTF
v_gene: TRBV27; abundance: many; d_gene: NA; j_gene: TRBJ2-7; len: 14; CDR3nt: TGTGCCAGCAGTCCCGGAGAAGGGGGCTACGAGCAGTACTTC; CDR3aa: CASSPGEGGYEQYF
v_gene: TRBV28; abundance: many; d_gene: NA; j_gene: TRBJ1-5; len: 13; CDR3nt: TGTGCCAGCAGTTTAGACGAGAATCAGCCCCAGCATTTT; CDR3aa: CASSLDENQPQHF
v_gene: TRBV30; abundance: few; d_gene: NA; j_gene: TRBJ1-2; len: 14; CDR3nt: TGTGCCTGGAGTGTACTCGGGGAACCCTATGGCTACACCTTC; CDR3aa: CAWSVLGEPYGYTF
v_gene: TRBV6-1; abundance: NA; d_gene: NA; j_gene: TRBJ1-5; len: 14; CDR3nt: TGTGCCAGCAGTGAAGAAGTTGGCTTTCAGCCCCAGCATTTT; CDR3aa: CASSEEVGFQPQHF
v_gene: TRBV4-2; abundance: few; d_gene: NA; j_gene: TRBJ2-7; len: 20; CDR3nt: TGTGCCAGCAGCCCGCCGGGACAGGGAGTTAGCGGGAGTGACTTTTGGGAGCAGTACTTC; CDR3aa: CASSPPGQGVSGSDFWEQYF
v_gene: TRBV10-3; abundance: many; d_gene: NA; j_gene: TRBJ1-1; len: 16; CDR3nt: TGTGCCATCAGTAGAGCCCAACAGGGCAAGAGCACTGAAGCTTTCTTT; CDR3aa: CAISRAQQGKSTEAFF
v_gene: TRBV11-2; abundance: many; d_gene: TRBD2; j_gene: TRBJ2-7; len: 17; CDR3nt: TGTGCCAGCAGCTTACGTGAAGGTAGCGGGCCTCCCTACGAGCAGTACTTC; CDR3aa: CASSLREGSGPPYEQYF
v_gene: TRBV20-1; abundance: NA; d_gene: NA; j_gene: TRBJ1-2; len: 12; CDR3nt: TGCAGTGCTGAAGTGGACACAGAGGGCTACACCTTC; CDR3aa: CSAEVDTEGYTF
v_gene: TRBV6-4; abundance: many; d_gene: TRBD1; j_gene: TRBJ2-5; len: 14; CDR3nt: TGTGCCAGCAGTGTAGGGACAGCTCAAGAGACCCAGTACTTC; CDR3aa: CASSVGTAQETQYF
v_gene: TRBV4-1; abundance: many; d_gene: NA; j_gene: TRBJ2-7; len: 15; CDR3nt: TGCGCCAGCAGCCAAGGGACAGCGGGAACCTACGAGCAGTACTTC; CDR3aa: CASSQGTAGTYEQYF
v_gene: TRBV12-3/TRBV12-4; abundance: many; d_gene: NA; j_gene: TRBJ2-7; len: 13; CDR3nt: TGTGCCAGCAGACCACCCAACGCGTACGAGCAGTACTTC; CDR3aa: CASRPPNAYEQYF
v_gene: TRBV30; abundance: many; d_gene: NA; j_gene: TRBJ2-7; len: 16; CDR3nt: TGTGCCTGGAGTTTCTCTCGGGGCCGGAGCTCCTACGAGCAGTACTTC; CDR3aa: CAWSFSRGRSSYEQYF
v_gene: TRBV12-3/TRBV12-4; abundance: many; d_gene: TRBD1; j_gene: TRBJ1-2; len: 14; CDR3nt: TGTGCCAGCAGTTTTGGACAGGGGAACTATGGCTACACCTTC; CDR3aa: CASSFGQGNYGYTF
v_gene: TRBV29-1; abundance: many; d_gene: TRBD1; j_gene: TRBJ2-5; len: 15; CDR3nt: TGCAGCGTTGAAAAGTTCGGACAGGGGGACGAGACCCAGTACTTC; CDR3aa: CSVEKFGQGDETQYF
v_gene: TRBV12-3/TRBV12-4; abundance: NA; d_gene: NA; j_gene: TRBJ2-5; len: 14; CDR3nt: TGTGCCAGCAGCCACAGGGGAGGCCAAGAGACCCAGTACTTC; CDR3aa: CASSHRGGQETQYF